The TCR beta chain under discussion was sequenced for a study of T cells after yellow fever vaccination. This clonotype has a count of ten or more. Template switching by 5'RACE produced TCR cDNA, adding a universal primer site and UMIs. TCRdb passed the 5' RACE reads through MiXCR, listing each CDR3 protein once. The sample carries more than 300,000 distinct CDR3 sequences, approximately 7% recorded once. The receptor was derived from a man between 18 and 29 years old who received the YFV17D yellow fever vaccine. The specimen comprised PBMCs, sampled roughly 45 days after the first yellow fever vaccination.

CDR3 sequence: CSARKPSGGLPEYF. In DNA, the CDR3 is TGCAGTGCTAGAAAACCTAGCGGGGGACTGCCGGAGTACTTC. The chain employs TRBV20-1 and TRBJ2-7; 10 nucleotides agree with TRBD2. With 2 bases clipped from V and 11 bases from J, the junction kept 12 bases outside the gene matches. This CDR3 spans 14 amino acids. The V gene's germline CDR1 is DFQATT and CDR2 SNEGSKA (reference sequence).